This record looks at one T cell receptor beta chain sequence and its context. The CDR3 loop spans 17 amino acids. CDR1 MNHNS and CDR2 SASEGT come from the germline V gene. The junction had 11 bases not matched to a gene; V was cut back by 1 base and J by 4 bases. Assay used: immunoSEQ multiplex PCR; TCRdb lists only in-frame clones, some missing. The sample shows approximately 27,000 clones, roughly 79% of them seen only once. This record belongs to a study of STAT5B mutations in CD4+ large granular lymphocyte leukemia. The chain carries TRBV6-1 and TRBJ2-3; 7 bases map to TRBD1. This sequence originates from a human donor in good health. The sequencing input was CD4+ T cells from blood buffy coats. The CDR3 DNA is TGTGCCAGCAGTGAAGGGGCAGGGGGTAGTGGGGCAGATACGCAGTATTTT. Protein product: CASSEGAGGSGADTQYF.